A selection of T cell receptor beta chains follows, all from one sample in a study of T cells expressing NK-cell markers. One entry per CDR3 protein, without DNA, is what TCRdb gives after re-calling the 5' RACE reads. The sample yields a few hundred thousand distinct CDR3 sequences, of which the top ten take up roughly 3.6%. The sample consisted of blood T cells: a sorted CD56 or NKG2C T cell subset, CD4+ or CD8+ T cells, or bulk PBMC T cells (not recorded which). These receptors all stem from a man younger than 30 in good health. CDR3s include the opening cysteine and the closing phenylalanine or tryptophan.

cdr3_length	v_call	j_call	cdr3_aa
16	TRBV12-3/TRBV12-4	TRBJ2-2	CASLPGGTGTPGELFF
16	TRBV12-3/TRBV12-4	TRBJ1-5	CASSRPSGQGGQPQHF
18	TRBV4-2	TRBJ2-7	CASSQATVGSGHSYEQYF
16	TRBV5-6	TRBJ2-3	CASSAAPTGNTDTQYF
16	TRBV5-1	TRBJ2-1	CASSLPPQHGSNEQFF
15	TRBV19	TRBJ2-1	CASSIRREGTNEQFF
16	TRBV5-1	TRBJ1-1	CASSLGFQGRNTEAFF
16	TRBV5-1	TRBJ2-1	CASRVDRAITNNEQFF
12	TRBV5-1	TRBJ2-7	CASSSRTYEQYF
15	TRBV7-9	TRBJ2-1	CASSRQGFRLYEQFF
13	TRBV4-2	TRBJ2-7	CASSQVAGFEQYF
13	TRBV14	TRBJ1-2	CASSFRGSYGYTF
12	TRBV29-1	TRBJ1-1	CSAIQTGTEAFF
14	TRBV19	TRBJ1-5	CATEVGGSRQPQHF
18	TRBV27	TRBJ2-6	CASSPRTSGRGGANVLTF
11	TRBV15	TRBJ2-1	CATSGLNEQFF
18	TRBV6-1	TRBJ2-5	CASSRWTSGTSSDGTQYF
14	TRBV29-1	TRBJ2-1	CSVEKGLRNNEQFF
15	TRBV7-8	TRBJ2-5	CASSHPGGGQETQYF
20	TRBV6-8	TRBJ2-7	CASSLAPSLDTSSGSYEQYF
15	TRBV12-3/TRBV12-4	TRBJ2-1	CASSQGTSGTTEQFF
15	TRBV28	TRBJ2-3	CASSAPLAATDTQYF
13	TRBV19	TRBJ2-7	CATSTRIGGEQYF
17	TRBV29-1	TRBJ2-6	CSVGGGQQSPGANVLTF
17	TRBV19	TRBJ2-1	CASSIDRGSLLGSEQFF
18	TRBV20-1	TRBJ2-1	CSAIAGLAGGAPYNEQFF
15	TRBV4-2	TRBJ2-1	CASSRGLAAQKGQFF
19	TRBV11-1	TRBJ2-1	CASRVGLAGFPRTYNEQFF
14	TRBV27	TRBJ2-1	CASSPTGTMGEQFF
11	TRBV3-1	TRBJ2-1	CASSQARILFF
14	TRBV7-3	TRBJ2-1	CASSSLAKNNEQFF
14	TRBV5-5	TRBJ1-5	CASSLEAGGQPQHF
17	TRBV12-3/TRBV12-4	TRBJ2-5	CASSLYSVSGRAVTQYF
15	TRBV20-1	TRBJ1-1	CSASGSGGWNTEAFF
14	TRBV2	TRBJ2-1	CASSAGGGYNEQFF
16	TRBV18	TRBJ2-1	CASSSRRDWEDNEQFF
12	TRBV24-1	TRBJ1-2	CATSDSFYGYTF
20	TRBV6-2/TRBV6-3	TRBJ2-1	CASSRSSGLAGIASYNEQFF
16	TRBV12-3/TRBV12-4	TRBJ2-2	CASSLAGRAHTGELFF
18	TRBV7-6	TRBJ2-1	CASSPLNPGRGFGNEQFF
13	TRBV12-3/TRBV12-4	TRBJ2-1	CASGGRIVNEQFF
17	TRBV18	TRBJ2-7	CASSAYAGTGLFYEQYF
17	TRBV11-2	TRBJ2-3	CASSLDLGSPSTDTQYF
14	TRBV5-6	TRBJ2-5	CASSWTGAQETQYF
11	TRBV20-1	TRBJ2-1	CSTGWPNEQFF
16	TRBV24-1	TRBJ2-7	CATSDPLGLGTYEQYF
17	TRBV3-1	TRBJ2-1	CASSQGPSGSNYNEQFF
13	TRBV29-1	TRBJ1-5	CSATGAGNQPQHF
13	TRBV25-1	TRBJ1-5	CASSDGPNQPQHF
12	TRBV12-3/TRBV12-4	TRBJ1-2	CASRLAAQGYTF
16	TRBV7-8	TRBJ2-7	CASSLAGVHSSSEQYF
16	TRBV5-1	TRBJ2-2	CASSLVGLANTGELFF
11	TRBV6-1	TRBJ2-7	CASSEKDPKYF
15	TRBV7-9	TRBJ1-3	CASSTPPDSGNTIYF
16	TRBV20-1	TRBJ2-2	CSASSTLAGGGGELFF